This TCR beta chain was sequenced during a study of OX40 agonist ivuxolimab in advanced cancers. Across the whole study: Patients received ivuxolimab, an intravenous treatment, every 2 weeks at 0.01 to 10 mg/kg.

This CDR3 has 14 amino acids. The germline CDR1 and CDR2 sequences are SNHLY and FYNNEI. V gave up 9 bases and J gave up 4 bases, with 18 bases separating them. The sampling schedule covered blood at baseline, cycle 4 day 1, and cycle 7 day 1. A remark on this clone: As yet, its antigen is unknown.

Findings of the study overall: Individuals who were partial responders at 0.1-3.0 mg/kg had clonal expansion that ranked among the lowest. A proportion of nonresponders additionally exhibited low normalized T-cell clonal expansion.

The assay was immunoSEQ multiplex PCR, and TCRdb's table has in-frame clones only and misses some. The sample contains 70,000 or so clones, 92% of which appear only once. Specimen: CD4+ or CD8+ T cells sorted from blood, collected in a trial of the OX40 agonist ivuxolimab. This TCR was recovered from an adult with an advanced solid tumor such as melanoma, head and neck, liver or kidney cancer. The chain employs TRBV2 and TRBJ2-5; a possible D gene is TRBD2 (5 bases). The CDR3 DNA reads TGTGCCAGTAGGGCGGGCTTGTCCCCAGAGACCCAGTACTTC. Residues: CASRAGLSPETQYF.